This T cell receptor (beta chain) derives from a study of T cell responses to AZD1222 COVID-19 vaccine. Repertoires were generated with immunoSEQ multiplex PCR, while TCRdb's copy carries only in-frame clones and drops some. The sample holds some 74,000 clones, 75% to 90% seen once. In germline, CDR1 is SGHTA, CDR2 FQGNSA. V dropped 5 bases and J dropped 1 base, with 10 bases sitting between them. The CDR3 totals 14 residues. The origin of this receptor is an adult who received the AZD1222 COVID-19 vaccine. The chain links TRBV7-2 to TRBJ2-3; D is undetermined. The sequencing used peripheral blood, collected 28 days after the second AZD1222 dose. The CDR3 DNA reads TGTGCCAGCAGCCCGGACGGTGGCACAGATACGCAGTATTTT. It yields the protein CASSPDGGTDTQYF.